This is a list of T cell receptor beta chains from one sample in a study of blood T cells in healthy people across ages. TCRdb reanalysed the 5' RACE reads using MiXCR and keeps one entry per CDR3 protein. Among about a million distinct CDR3 sequences listed, roughly half were seen once. Sequenced input: blood. Receptors originate from a woman aged 55-69 years in good health. The CDR3 runs from the conserved cysteine through the conserved F or W.

cdr3_aa: CASQAHSAAWDNSPLHF
v_call: TRBV25-1
j_call: TRBJ1-6

cdr3_aa: CSVAGDGVSGANVLTF
v_call: TRBV29-1
j_call: TRBJ2-6

cdr3_aa: CASSRVQNIQGLTDTQYF
v_call: TRBV7-9
j_call: TRBJ2-3

cdr3_aa: CSVEQGNFGYEQYF
v_call: TRBV29-1
j_call: TRBJ2-7

cdr3_aa: CASSLGGLAGVEETQYF
v_call: TRBV5-4
j_call: TRBJ2-5

cdr3_aa: CSATTLVNEQFF
v_call: TRBV20-1
j_call: TRBJ2-1

cdr3_aa: CASSRETFLAYEQYF
v_call: TRBV5-6
j_call: TRBJ2-7

cdr3_aa: CASSQSLAGERAFF
v_call: TRBV4-3
j_call: TRBJ2-1

cdr3_aa: CASSWGEGTDTQYF
v_call: TRBV7-2
j_call: TRBJ2-3

cdr3_aa: CASSFPGLEETQYF
v_call: TRBV12-3/TRBV12-4
j_call: TRBJ2-5

cdr3_aa: CASSQEPETQYF
v_call: TRBV3-1
j_call: TRBJ2-5

cdr3_aa: CASSPQGVTETQYF
v_call: TRBV5-5
j_call: TRBJ2-5

cdr3_aa: CASTAASANYGYTF
v_call: TRBV6-6
j_call: TRBJ1-2

cdr3_aa: CSVENGPAYEQYF
v_call: TRBV29-1
j_call: TRBJ2-7

cdr3_aa: CGSSYNGYEQYF
v_call: TRBV6-2/TRBV6-3
j_call: .

cdr3_aa: CASSAGLAKGHEQYF
v_call: TRBV7-8
j_call: .

cdr3_aa: CSAQGQTYHEQYF
v_call: TRBV29-1
j_call: TRBJ2-7

cdr3_aa: CAVSGSLIDTQYF
v_call: TRBV11-2
j_call: TRBJ2-3

cdr3_aa: CASSLVPGQSGYTF
v_call: TRBV12-3/TRBV12-4
j_call: TRBJ1-2

cdr3_aa: CAIYDGAKNIQYF
v_call: TRBV28
j_call: TRBJ2-4

cdr3_aa: CASSFSGDNSPLHF
v_call: TRBV11-2
j_call: TRBJ1-6

cdr3_aa: CASSSPPLAANEQFF
v_call: TRBV12-3/TRBV12-4
j_call: TRBJ2-1

cdr3_aa: CSARVRASSYNEQFF
v_call: TRBV20-1
j_call: TRBJ2-1

cdr3_aa: CSAVARTSGAYNEQFF
v_call: TRBV20-1
j_call: TRBJ2-1

cdr3_aa: CASGATPTNEKLFF
v_call: TRBV4-1
j_call: TRBJ1-4

cdr3_aa: CSATSRAGALYEQFF
v_call: TRBV20-1
j_call: TRBJ2-1

cdr3_aa: CASSVSGPRGDTQYF
v_call: TRBV25-1
j_call: TRBJ2-3

cdr3_aa: CASTKLPTSKRYNEQFF
v_call: TRBV27
j_call: TRBJ2-1

cdr3_aa: CASSLPGTGSGELFF
v_call: TRBV25-1
j_call: TRBJ2-2

cdr3_aa: CASRGGQPQHF
v_call: TRBV5-1
j_call: TRBJ1-5

cdr3_aa: CASSTRQGHYEQYF
v_call: TRBV27
j_call: TRBJ2-7

cdr3_aa: CASSSPGQSTDQFRYEQYF
v_call: TRBV7-9
j_call: TRBJ2-7

cdr3_aa: CASSWGAPSTDTQYF
v_call: TRBV7-2
j_call: TRBJ2-3

cdr3_aa: CASSLMGRQDQPQHF
v_call: TRBV7-9
j_call: TRBJ1-5

cdr3_aa: CASSLQVSNEQFF
v_call: TRBV7-9
j_call: TRBJ2-1

cdr3_aa: CASSLGLGVVYQETQYF
v_call: TRBV7-2
j_call: TRBJ2-5

cdr3_aa: CASSPGTGNTQYF
v_call: TRBV7-3
j_call: TRBJ2-3

cdr3_aa: CATSDVLVTDTQYF
v_call: TRBV24-1
j_call: TRBJ2-3

cdr3_aa: CASSADWAFYNEQFF
v_call: TRBV9
j_call: TRBJ2-1

cdr3_aa: CASGRDRDNEQFF
v_call: TRBV5-1
j_call: TRBJ2-1

cdr3_aa: CARRLGTSGNEQYF
v_call: TRBV30
j_call: TRBJ2-5

cdr3_aa: CASSCTYSRDGVGETQYF
v_call: TRBV11-2
j_call: .

cdr3_aa: CASSVQEGPSPLHF
v_call: TRBV12-3/TRBV12-4
j_call: TRBJ1-6

cdr3_aa: CASSIEVLAGNRSDTQYF
v_call: TRBV2
j_call: TRBJ2-3

cdr3_aa: CSAIGKGAYEQYF
v_call: TRBV20-1
j_call: TRBJ2-7

cdr3_aa: CASTKWLAGKDTQYF
v_call: TRBV5-5
j_call: TRBJ2-3

cdr3_aa: CASSLGGGQPQHF
v_call: TRBV12-3/TRBV12-4
j_call: TRBJ1-5

cdr3_aa: CASSPPYRDTRREQYF
v_call: TRBV18
j_call: TRBJ2-7

cdr3_aa: CASSFQENEQFF
v_call: TRBV7-9
j_call: TRBJ2-1